These 17 T cell receptor beta chains share one sample of origin, sequenced in a study of T cell clusters in autoimmune cytopenias (dated by TCRdb to the late 2010s). For each sample, TRB amplification used 200 to 250 ng of peripheral blood genomic DNA, equal to approximately 37,500 genome equivalents. The run used an Illumina MiSeq. TRB rearrangements were amplified by multiplex PCR using a touch-down protocol with TRB-A and TRB-B primer pools mixed in one tube. Through TCRdb reprocessing, the reads give one entry per CDR3 protein sequence; DNA is omitted. The sample table records about 6,800 distinct CDR3 sequences. The top ten hold around 25% of the sample. Sequenced input: peripheral blood. The receptors shown here come from a human donor with an autoimmune cytopenia or autoimmune hepatitis (not recorded which).

This rearrangement joins TRBV7-2 to TRBJ1-6; TCRdb's D call, TRBD1, is unchecked because there is no DNA. The V gene's germline CDR1 is SGHTA and CDR2 FQGNSA. The CDR3 runs 18 residues. The CDR3 is CASSKHPGTASYNSPLHF.

The J gene is TRBJ1-1, the V gene TRBV27; the TCRdb call, TRBD1, lacks DNA for checking. Germline V gene lookup returns CDR1 MNHEY and CDR2 SMNVEV (reference sequence). There are 11 residues in the CDR3. This chain's CDR3 is CASISMRGAFF.

V gene TRBV20-1 combines with J gene TRBJ1-4. CDR1 and CDR2 from the germline V gene are DFQATT and SNEGSKA (reference sequence). CDR3 length equals 13 residues. This CDR3 reads CSARDRINEKLFF.

The chain has TRBV11-3 and TRBJ2-1; TCRdb's D gene call, TRBD1, goes unchecked for lack of DNA. CDR3 length equals 15 residues. CDR1 and CDR2 (germline): SGHNT, YENEEA. This CDR3 is CASSLEGGQGAIRFF.

This clonotype is called medium-sized based on its frequency. This chain joins TRBV19 and TRBJ2-3; TCRdb indicates TRBD1, and absent DNA this call remains unverified. The CDR3 loop spans 15 amino acids. Germline assignment: CDR1 LNHDA and CDR2 SQIVND (reference sequence). This chain's CDR3 is CASSIGTGVTDTQYF.

The chain recombines TRBV6-6 with TRBJ1-5; the D gene TCRdb calls, TRBD1, cannot be checked with no DNA. CDR1 and CDR2 from the germline V gene are MNHNY and SVGAGI (reference sequence). The CDR3 is 15 amino acids. The CDR3 reads CASSYTGARSQPQHF.

According to its frequency, this clonotype is medium-sized (0.01 to 0.1%). This chain uses TRBV29-1 with TRBJ1-1. CDR1 is SQVTM and CDR2 is ANQGSEA in the germline V gene. The CDR3 has 13 amino acids. The CDR3 sequence is CSVGGTLNTEAFF.

This clonotype registers medium-sized (0.01 to 0.1%) by frequency. The CDR3 region is CASSITGIGGYTF. The chain carries TRBV19 and TRBJ1-2. CDR3 length: 13 amino acids. CDR1 LNHDA and CDR2 SQIVND come from the germline V gene (reference sequence).

This clonotype is medium-sized by frequency. The J gene is TRBJ2-1, the V gene TRBV6-5; TCRdb gives TRBD2 as the D gene, but with no DNA this cannot be confirmed. The CDR3 sequence is 17 residues long. The V gene's germline CDR1 is MNHEY and CDR2 SVGAGI. The CDR3 loop reads CASSYGLAGGPYNEQFF.

This clonotype is labeled medium-sized based on frequency. The V call is TRBV6-1, the J call TRBJ2-7; TCRdb reports TRBD1, a call that lacks DNA to check it against. The CDR3 spans 14 residues. Germline CDR1 reads MNHNS; CDR2 reads SASEGT. The CDR3 sequence is CASRQQGAGQEQYF.

The chain employs TRBV10-3 and TRBJ1-3; lacking DNA, the TRBD1 call made by TCRdb goes unchecked. Germline CDR1 ENHRY, CDR2 SYGVKD. The CDR3 totals 12 residues. This CDR3 is CAISEGQTTIYF.

V gene TRBV10-3 combines with J gene TRBJ1-1; there is no DNA to check the TCRdb D call of TRBD1. The CDR3 sequence is 16 residues long. Germline V gene data show CDR1 as ENHRY and CDR2 as SYGVKD. The CDR3 reads CAISSRTQTLNTEAFF.

This chain links TRBV5-1 with TRBJ1-2. Germline V lookup: CDR1 SGHRS, CDR2 YFSETQ. CDR3 size: 15 residues. Here the CDR3 reads CASSLDVAIDYGYTF.

Frequency places this clonotype as medium-sized. CDR3 sequence reads: CAWSIGVAEAFF. The chain combines TRBV30 with TRBJ1-1. Looked up from germline, CDR1 is GTSNPN and CDR2 is SVGIG (reference sequence). This CDR3 has 12 residues.

Judged by frequency, this clonotype is medium-sized. The chain is built from TRBV13 and TRBJ2-2; TCRdb reports TRBD1, a call that lacks DNA to check it against. CDR1 is PRHDT, CDR2 FYEKMQ, per germline (reference sequence). The CDR3 loop spans 15 amino acids. Here the CDR3 reads CASSWGRIRGGELFF.

Considering frequency, this clonotype is medium-sized. This chain uses TRBV18 with TRBJ1-2; with no DNA, the TCRdb D assignment of TRBD1 cannot be verified. This CDR3 is 14 amino acids long. Germline V gives CDR1 KGHSH, CDR2 LQKENI. This CDR3 reads CASSRRQGNDGYTF.

V is TRBV14 and J is TRBJ2-7. Germline V gene data show CDR1 as SGHDN and CDR2 as FVKESK. This CDR3 has 12 residues. Here the CDR3 reads CASSQDRYEQYF.